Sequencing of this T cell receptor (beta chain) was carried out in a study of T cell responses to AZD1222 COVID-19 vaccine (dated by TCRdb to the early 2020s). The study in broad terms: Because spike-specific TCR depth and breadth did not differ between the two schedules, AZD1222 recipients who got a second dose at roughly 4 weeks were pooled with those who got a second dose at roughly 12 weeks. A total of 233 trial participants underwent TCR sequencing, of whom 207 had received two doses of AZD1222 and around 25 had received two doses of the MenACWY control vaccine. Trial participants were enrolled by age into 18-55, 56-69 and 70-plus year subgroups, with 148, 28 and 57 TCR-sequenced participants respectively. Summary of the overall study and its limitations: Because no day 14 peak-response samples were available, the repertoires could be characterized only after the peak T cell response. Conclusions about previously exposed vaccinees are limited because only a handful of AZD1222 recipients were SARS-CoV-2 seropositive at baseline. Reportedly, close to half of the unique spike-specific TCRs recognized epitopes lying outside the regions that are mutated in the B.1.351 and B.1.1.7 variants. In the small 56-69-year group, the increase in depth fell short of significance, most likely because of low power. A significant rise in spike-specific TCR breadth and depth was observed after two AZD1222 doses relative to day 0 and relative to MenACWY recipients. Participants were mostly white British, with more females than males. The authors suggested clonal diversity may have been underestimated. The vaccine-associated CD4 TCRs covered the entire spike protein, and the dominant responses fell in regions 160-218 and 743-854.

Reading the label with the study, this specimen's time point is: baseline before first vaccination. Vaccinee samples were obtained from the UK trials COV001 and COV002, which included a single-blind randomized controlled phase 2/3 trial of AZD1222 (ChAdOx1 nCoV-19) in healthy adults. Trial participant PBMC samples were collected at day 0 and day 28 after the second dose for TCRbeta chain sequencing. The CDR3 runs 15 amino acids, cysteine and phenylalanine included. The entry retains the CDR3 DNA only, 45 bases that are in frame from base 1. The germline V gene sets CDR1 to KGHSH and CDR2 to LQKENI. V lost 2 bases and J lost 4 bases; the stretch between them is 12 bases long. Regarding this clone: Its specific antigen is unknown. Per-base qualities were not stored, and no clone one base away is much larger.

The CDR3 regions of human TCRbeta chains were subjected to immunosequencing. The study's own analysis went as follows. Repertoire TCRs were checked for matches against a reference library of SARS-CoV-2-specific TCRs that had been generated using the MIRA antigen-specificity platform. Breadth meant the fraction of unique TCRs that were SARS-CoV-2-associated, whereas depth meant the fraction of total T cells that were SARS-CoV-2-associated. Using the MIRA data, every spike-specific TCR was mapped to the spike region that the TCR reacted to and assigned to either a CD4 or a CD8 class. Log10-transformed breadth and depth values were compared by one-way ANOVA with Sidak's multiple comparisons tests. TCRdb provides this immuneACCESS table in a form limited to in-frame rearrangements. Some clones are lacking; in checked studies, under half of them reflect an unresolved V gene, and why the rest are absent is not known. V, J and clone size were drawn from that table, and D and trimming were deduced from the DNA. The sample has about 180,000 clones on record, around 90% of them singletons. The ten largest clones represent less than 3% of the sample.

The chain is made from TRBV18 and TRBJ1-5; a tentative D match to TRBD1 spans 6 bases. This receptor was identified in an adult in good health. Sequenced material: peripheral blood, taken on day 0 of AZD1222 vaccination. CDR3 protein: CASSPIEQGNQPQHF. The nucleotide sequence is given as TGTGCCAGCTCACCAATAGAACAGGGTAATCAGCCCCAGCATTTT.